This T cell receptor beta chain is drawn from a study of vaccination effects on CD4 cells after COVID-19. Assay used: immunoSEQ multiplex PCR; TCRdb lists only in-frame clones, some missing. The repertoire consists of about 31,000 clones, with 80% occurring once and the leading ten covering around 5.9%. With regard to this clone: Its matching antigen is unknown.

Sequencing followed a ViraFEST assay step that expanded antigen-specific CD4+ T cells with viral peptide pools. Once cultured for approximately eleven days, the cells underwent separation to obtain CD4+ T cells. Two-dose BNT162b2 or mRNA-1273 vaccination was given to participants. The researchers cultured 1.5 million to 2.5 million PBMC per well with about 10 IU/ml IL-2 and about 10 ug/ml peptides. The CDR3 has 16 residues. Germline V CDR1 and CDR2: SGHDN, FVKESK. V lost 4 bases and J lost 4; bases outside the gene matches: 10. The genes are TRBV14 and TRBJ1-2; 9 bases align to TRBD1. The starting material was CD4+ T cells from PBMCs cultured with SARS-CoV-2 spike peptides, obtained after COVID-19 vaccination. The clonotype was recovered from a human donor who received a COVID-19 vaccine. Some clones in this sample may be carry-over from other donors' samples. CDR3 protein: CASSPPGTGRFYGYTF. DNA for the CDR3: TGTGCCAGCAGCCCCCCAGGGACAGGGAGGTTCTATGGCTACACCTTC.